Following are 18 T cell receptor beta chains from one sample sequenced in a study of blood T cell repertoires in COVID-19. Sequenced by immunoSEQ multiplex PCR; TCRdb stores in-frame clones only, minus some. The sample holds 200,000 or so clones, approximately 90% seen once. Sequencing was done on a sample of peripheral blood. These receptors all stem from a man aged 25-45 years with COVID-19, enrolled during active disease.

DNA for the CDR3: TGTGCCAGCAGCCTTTGGACAGGGGAGATGGAAAAGACTAACTATGGCTACACCTTC. Encoded protein: CASSLWTGEMEKTNYGYTF. The genes are TRBV3-1 (or the pseudogene TRBV3-2) and TRBJ1-2, with TRBD1 matching over 9 bases. Germline-derived CDR1 and CDR2 are LGHDT and YNNKEL (reference sequence). The CDR3 length is 19 residues. V lost 4 bases, J lost 0 bases, and 15 bases stayed unmatched.

This chain links TRBV7-2 with TRBJ2-3; 7 positions agree with TRBD2. Losses at the gene ends were 1 base for V and 4 bases for J; bases not matched to a gene: 8. The CDR3 has 16 residues. Germline V CDR1 and CDR2: SGHTA, FQGNSA. The CDR3: CASSLEDGGRADTQYF. The CDR3 DNA reads TGTGCCAGCAGCTTAGAAGATGGCGGGAGAGCAGATACGCAGTATTTT.

The chain links TRBV28 to TRBJ1-5; 8 nucleotides align to TRBD1. Germline-derived CDR1 and CDR2 are MDHEN and SYDVKM. CDR3 length: 16 residues. Germline trimming cut 1 base from V and 7 bases from J; bases unmatched to any gene: 9. In DNA form, the CDR3 reads TGTGCCAGCAGTTTATCCTATGGACAGGGCGGACAGCCCCAGCATTTT. Amino acid sequence: CASSLSYGQGGQPQHF.

V gene TRBV18 combines with J gene TRBJ1-1; the match to TRBD1 covers 10 bases. Germline V CDR1 and CDR2: KGHSH, LQKENI. The junction had 9 bases not matched to a gene; V was cut back by 3 bases and J by 8 bases. The CDR3 spans 15 residues. CDR3 sequence (DNA): TGTGCCAGCTCACCCCTGGGCCAGACAGGGGGCGAAGCTTTCTTT. It specifies CASSPLGQTGGEAFF.

The chain couples TRBV7-9 to TRBJ2-7; no clear D gene. The germline V and J ends were trimmed by 3 bases and 5 bases, with 17 bases remaining between them. This CDR3 spans 15 amino acids. Germline assignment: CDR1 SEHNR and CDR2 FQNEAQ (reference sequence). This CDR3 reads CASSFLDTVDDEQYF. CDR3 in DNA: TGTGCCAGCAGCTTTTTAGACACGGTAGATGACGAGCAGTACTTC.

In DNA, the CDR3 is TGTGCCACCAGCACGATACCGGCCCGGGGGGGCCGAGACGGGGAGCTGTTTTTT. It codes for CATSTIPARGGRDGELFF. V is TRBV15 and J is TRBJ2-2, with TRBD2 matching 8 bases. Looked up from germline, CDR1 is LNHNV and CDR2 is YYDKDF (reference sequence). The CDR3 totals 18 residues. V dropped 4 bases and J dropped 7; count of bases not matched to a gene: 17.

The CDR3 DNA is TGTGCCAGCAGGCCTCCTCGGCGGGGAGTAGAAGAGCAGTACTTC. Its protein product is CASRPPRRGVEEQYF. V gene TRBV28 combines with J gene TRBJ2-7, with D perhaps matching TRBD2 (6 bases). Germline CDR1 reads MDHEN; CDR2 reads SYDVKM. V lost 6 bases and J 7 bases, leaving 22 bases between the germline ends. CDR3 size: 15 residues. Drawing the rest from reference TRBV28 and TRBJ2-7, the complete variable domain is DVKVTQSSRYLVKRTGEKVFLECVQDMDHENMFWYRQDPGLGLRLIYFSYDVKMKEKGDIPEGYSVSREKKERFSLILESASTNQTSMYLCASRPPRRGVEEQYFGPGTRLTVT.

The chain recombines TRBV7-8 with TRBJ2-7; 8 nucleotides match TRBD1. The V gene's germline CDR1 is SGHVS and CDR2 FQNEAQ. V was pared by 7 bases and J by 2 bases, with 4 bases of the junction left unmatched. The CDR3 has 13 amino acids. CDR3 sequence: CASNPDRAYEQYF. The CDR3 DNA sequence: TGTGCCAGCAATCCGGACAGGGCCTACGAGCAGTACTTC.

The chain combines TRBV7-8 with TRBJ1-5; TRBD1 agrees at 8 bases. The CDR3 is made up of 13 amino acids. The V gene's germline CDR1 is SGHVS and CDR2 FQNEAQ. The J segment lost 5 bases and the V segment lost 5 bases, leaving 2 bases of the junction unmatched. The DNA for the CDR3 is TGTGCCAGCAGCGAGGACAGGGATCAGCCCCAGCATTTT. It encodes CASSEDRDQPQHF.

This chain uses TRBV6-5 with TRBJ2-7; TRBD1 matches at 9 bases. Trimming removed 8 bases from V and 4 bases from J; junction bases left unmatched: 6. Germline CDR1 is MNHEY and CDR2 is SVGAGI. CDR3 length: 13 amino acids. The CDR3 spells CASRGQGRYEQYF. In nucleotides, the CDR3 is TGTGCCAGCCGCGGACAGGGGCGGTACGAGCAGTACTTC.

This chain joins TRBV2 and TRBJ2-1; D is perhaps TRBD1 (5 bases). The CDR3 has 15 residues. Germline values: CDR1 SNHLY, CDR2 FYNNEI. The ends were cut back, 3 bases at V and 4 bases at J, with 13 bases in the middle. The CDR3 coding sequence is TGTGCCAGCAGTGACGAGACAGAAGGTTACAATGAGCAGTTCTTC. This codes for CASSDETEGYNEQFF.

The rearrangement uses TRBV5-4 and TRBJ2-2, with 12 bases identical to TRBD2. The J segment lost 4 bases and the V segment lost 4 bases, leaving 8 bases of the junction unmatched. This CDR3 region has 17 residues. Germline V gene lookup returns CDR1 SGHNT and CDR2 YYREEE (reference sequence). For the CDR3, the DNA is TGTGCCAGCAGCCCGAGACTAGCGGGAGAGGGCACCGGGGAGCTGTTTTTT. It encodes CASSPRLAGEGTGELFF.

The V gene is TRBV10-3, the J gene TRBJ2-2; maybe TRBD1 (6 bases). CDR3 size: 16 residues. From germline, CDR1 is ENHRY and CDR2 SYGVKD. V lost 6 bases, J lost 1 base, and 15 bases lay in between. The CDR3 reads CAIRAGQTLNTGELFF. The CDR3 DNA reads as TGTGCCATCAGGGCTGGACAGACCCTGAACACCGGGGAGCTGTTTTTT.

This clone was counted a single time. The chain uses TRBV6-2 or TRBV6-3 and TRBJ1-1; 8 bases line up with TRBD1. V lost 5 bases, J lost 3 bases, and 5 bases stayed unmatched. The CDR3 is made up of 14 amino acids. CDR1 is MNHEY and CDR2 is SVGEGT in the germline V gene. CDR3 coding DNA: TGTGCCAGCAGTCGGACAGGGCCGTACACTGAAGCTTTCTTT. It yields the protein CASSRTGPYTEAFF.

This clone was seen just once. This may stem from a read error, because a much larger clone lies one nucleotide away. The chain uses TRBV2 and TRBJ2-3, with 11 bases fitting TRBD2. Per germline, CDR1 SNHLY and CDR2 FYNNEI. The V segment lost 6 bases and the J segment 3 bases; nucleotides outside the gene matches: 5. This CDR3 has 15 amino acids. CDR3 sequence reads: CASRISGGATDTQYF. CDR3 coding DNA: TGTGCCAGCAGAATTAGCGGGGGGGCGACAGATACGCAGTATTTT.

The chain couples TRBV12-5 to TRBJ2-7, with a possible D match to TRBD1 (5 bases). There are 14 residues in the CDR3. Germline CDR1 reads LGHNT; CDR2 reads FRNRAP. V shed 1 base and J shed 3 bases, with 10 bases lying between them. The DNA of the CDR3 is TGTGCTAGTGGTTTGGGGCAGGGCAACTACGAGCAGTACTTC. Amino acids: CASGLGQGNYEQYF.

This chain links TRBV7-3 with TRBJ2-1; tentatively, D is TRBD2 (6 bases). V was clipped by 6 bases and J by 0 bases, with 15 bases between them. The CDR3 loop spans 16 amino acids. The germline gives CDR1 SGHTA, CDR2 FQGTGA. DNA of the CDR3: TGTGCCAGCAGTCCGGTTGGGGGGAGCTCCTACAATGAGCAGTTCTTC. Translation gives CASSPVGGSSYNEQFF.

CDR3 DNA: TGTGCCAGCAGCCTGGACAGGGCCGGTAATTCACCCCTCCACTTT. Its protein product is CASSLDRAGNSPLHF. J is TRBJ1-6 and V is TRBV7-9; 8 nucleotides align to TRBD1. CDR1 is SEHNR and CDR2 is FQNEAQ in the germline V gene (reference sequence). Trimming cost V 5 bases and J 6 bases; bases outside gene matches: 6. This CDR3 contains 15 residues.